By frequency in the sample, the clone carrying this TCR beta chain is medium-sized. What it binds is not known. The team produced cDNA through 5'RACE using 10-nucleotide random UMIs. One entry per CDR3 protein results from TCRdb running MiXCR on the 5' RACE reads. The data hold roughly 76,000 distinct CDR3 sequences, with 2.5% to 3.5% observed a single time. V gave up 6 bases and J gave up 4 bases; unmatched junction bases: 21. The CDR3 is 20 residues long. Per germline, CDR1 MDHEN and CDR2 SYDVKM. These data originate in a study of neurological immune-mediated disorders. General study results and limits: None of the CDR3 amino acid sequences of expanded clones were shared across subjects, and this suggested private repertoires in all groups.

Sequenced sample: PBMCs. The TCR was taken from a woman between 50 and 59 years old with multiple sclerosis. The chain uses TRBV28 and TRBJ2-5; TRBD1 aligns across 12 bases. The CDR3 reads CASSQTSHERDRGLLETQYF. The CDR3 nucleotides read TGTGCCAGCAGCCAAACGTCCCATGAACGGGACAGGGGGCTTCTAGAGACCCAGTACTTC.